The 20 T cell receptor beta chains below come from one sample, sequenced in a study of T cell responses to AZD1222 COVID-19 vaccine. Here immunoSEQ multiplex PCR was the method, and the copy in TCRdb shows in-frame clones only, minus some. The table shows some 99,000 clones, with roughly nine tenths occurring only once. The sample consisted of peripheral blood, taken on day 0 of AZD1222 vaccination. The source is an adult in good health.

The CDR3 coding sequence is TGCGCCAGCAGTTTGTCCCAACAGGGAGTAGACTATGGCTACACCTTC. As protein: CASSLSQQGVDYGYTF. V and J are TRBV5-1 and TRBJ1-2, with a possible D match to TRBD1 (6 bases). Germline-derived CDR1 and CDR2 are SGHRS and YFSETQ. Trimming shortened V by 5 bases and J by 3 bases, and 20 bases separated the two germline ends. The CDR3 sequence is 16 residues long.

This rearrangement joins TRBV29-1 to TRBJ2-5; 9 bases are a match to TRBD2. The CDR3 runs 17 residues. V trimming: 2 bases; J trimming: 2 bases; junction bases outside the gene matches: 12. The germline V gene encodes CDR1 SQVTM and CDR2 ANQGSEA. CDR3 protein: CSVESPLLAGLQETQYF. The DNA of the CDR3 is TGCAGCGTTGAATCCCCTCTTCTAGCGGGGCTACAAGAGACCCAGTACTTC.

This chain joins TRBV15 and TRBJ1-1; D unclear. V was clipped by 0 bases and J by 1 base, with 6 bases between them. This CDR3 comprises 14 residues. CDR1 is LNHNV, CDR2 YYDKDF, per germline (reference sequence). In DNA form, the CDR3 reads TGTGCCACCAGCAGAGAACGGGGGAACACTGAAGCTTTCTTT. It is translated as CATSRERGNTEAFF.

V and J are TRBV7-9 and TRBJ2-2; 8 bases are shared with TRBD1. The junction had 4 bases not matched to a gene; V was cut back by 1 base and J by 0 bases. This CDR3 contains 17 residues. Germline V gene sequence: CDR1 SEHNR, CDR2 FQNEAQ (reference sequence). The CDR3 loop is CASSLVGQATNTGELFF. In DNA form, the CDR3 reads TGTGCCAGCAGCTTAGTGGGACAGGCTACGAACACCGGGGAGCTGTTTTTT.

The J gene is TRBJ1-3, the V gene TRBV6-1; 10 positions match TRBD1. The ends lost 3 bases at V and 3 bases at J; junction bases unmatched: 8. Germline values: CDR1 MNHNS, CDR2 SASEGT. The CDR3 contains 17 residues. CDR3: CASSDRDRGMGGNTIYF. The CDR3 DNA is TGTGCCAGCAGTGATCGGGACAGGGGAATGGGTGGAAACACCATATATTTT.

This clone occurred once. The rearrangement uses TRBV10-3 and TRBJ2-7; 7 bases are shared with TRBD2. V shed 1 base, J shed 7 bases, and the junction held 10 bases outside the gene matches. CDR1 is ENHRY, CDR2 SYGVKD, per germline. This CDR3 has 15 amino acids. CDR3 region: CAISEYPGLGWEQYF. Written as DNA, the CDR3 is TGTGCCATCAGTGAGTATCCCGGACTAGGGTGGGAGCAGTACTTC.

The chain uses TRBV7-8 and TRBJ2-1; D unresolved. The CDR3 extends over 13 amino acids. Trimming left V 5 bases short and J 7 bases short, with 12 bases between. Looked up from germline, CDR1 is SGHVS and CDR2 is FQNEAQ. Written as DNA, the CDR3 is TGTGCCAGCAGCCCCCCCAGAGTTAATGAGCAGTTCTTC. Protein product: CASSPPRVNEQFF.

The gene calls are TRBV10-3 and TRBJ2-1; 8 nucleotides agree with TRBD2. The germline gives CDR1 ENHRY, CDR2 SYGVKD. The V segment lost 10 bases and the J segment 5 bases; nucleotides outside the gene matches: 13. CDR3 length: 15 residues. CDR3 amino acids: CATRARLARDNEQFF. The CDR3 DNA sequence: TGTGCCACCAGGGCCCGACTAGCGAGAGACAATGAGCAGTTCTTC.

The rearrangement uses TRBV6-5 and TRBJ2-6; no definite D call. The CDR3 runs to 16 residues. V lost 0 bases and J 0 bases, leaving 6 bases between the germline ends. Germline V gene sequence: CDR1 MNHEY, CDR2 SVGAGI. As DNA, the CDR3 is TGTGCCAGCAGTTACTCTTCGAACTCTGGGGCCAACGTCCTGACTTTC. It codes for CASSYSSNSGANVLTF.

The chain links TRBV6-5 to TRBJ2-1; weak D call: TRBD2 (7 bases). Germline CDR1 MNHEY, CDR2 SVGAGI. The V gene lost 2 bases and the J gene lost 10 bases, with 9 bases spanning the gap. This CDR3 region has 12 residues. DNA of the CDR3: TGTGCCAGCAGTTACAGCGGGACAGAGCAGTTCTTC. This translates into CASSYSGTEQFF.

The chain carries TRBV10-3 and TRBJ1-5; TRBD1 might be the D (5 bases). This CDR3 contains 12 residues. The germline V and J ends were trimmed by 11 bases and 9 bases, with 17 bases remaining between them. In germline, CDR1 is ENHRY, CDR2 SYGVKD. The DNA for the CDR3 is TGTGCCGTAGGGGCAGGGACCAGGCCCCAGCATTTT. The encoded protein is CAVGAGTRPQHF.

The J gene is TRBJ2-1, the V gene TRBV12-3 or TRBV12-4; D is unclear. This CDR3 contains 13 residues. Trimming left V 1 base short and J 7 bases short, with 8 bases between. CDR3 DNA: TGTGCCAGCAGTTTAGTACGCCCAAATGAGCAGTTCTTC. It specifies CASSLVRPNEQFF.

This chain joins TRBV18 and TRBJ2-3, with 10 positions matching TRBD2. Unmatched junction bases numbered 10, after V lost 3 bases and J lost 4 bases. Per germline, CDR1 KGHSH and CDR2 LQKENI. CDR3 size: 17 residues. CDR3 loop: CASSPISSGSGADTQYF. The CDR3 DNA follows: TGTGCCAGCTCACCGATATCTAGCGGGAGTGGCGCAGATACGCAGTATTTT.

The V call is TRBV6-4, the J call TRBJ1-5; a possible D gene is TRBD1 (5 bases). Germline CDR1 MRHNA, CDR2 SNTAGT. CDR3 length: 14 residues. Trimming removed 8 bases from V and 4 bases from J, with 15 bases in between. The CDR3 sequence: CASSRMGGNQPQHF. CDR3 nucleotide sequence: TGTGCCAGCTCTCGTATGGGGGGAAATCAGCCCCAGCATTTT.

Note on this clone: Different DNA sequences within this sample yield the same CDR3. The rearrangement links TRBV4-3 to TRBJ2-3; possibly TRBD1 for D (6 bases). From germline, CDR1 is LGHNA and CDR2 YSLEER. The ends were cut back, 4 bases at V and 0 bases at J, with 17 bases in the middle. The CDR3 extends over 17 amino acids. The CDR3 region is CASSLRTDSASTDTQYF. The CDR3, as DNA: TGCGCCAGCAGCCTTCGGACAGACTCGGCTAGCACAGATACGCAGTATTTT.

There are a few counts of this clone. The rearrangement links TRBV7-7 to TRBJ2-5; D is ambiguous. From germline, CDR1 is SSHAT and CDR2 FNYEAQ (reference sequence). This CDR3 is built from 14 residues. V was clipped by 5 bases and J by 5 bases, with 15 bases between them. The CDR3 DNA reads as TGTGCCAGCAGCCCTCTAGGGTTAGGTGAGACCCAGTACTTC. It is translated as CASSPLGLGETQYF.

The J gene is TRBJ2-1, the V gene TRBV5-6; D is unclear. The germline V gene encodes CDR1 SGHDT and CDR2 YYEEEE. The CDR3 length is 11 residues. V was trimmed by 0 bases and J by 7 bases, leaving 2 bases between them. The CDR3 DNA follows: TGTGCCAGCAGCTTGGGAAATGAGCAGTTCTTC. Its protein product is CASSLGNEQFF. Using reference TRBV5-6 and TRBJ2-1 for the parts outside the CDR3, the full variable domain is DAGVTQSPTHLIKTRGQQVTLRCSPKSGHDTVSWYQQALGQGPQFIFQYYEEEERQRGNFPDRFSGHQFPNYSSELNVNALLLGDSALYLCASSLGNEQFFGPGTRLTVL.

J is TRBJ1-5 and V is TRBV12-5, with D unresolved. The ends were cut back, 3 bases at V and 5 bases at J, with 14 bases in the middle. The CDR3 has 15 residues. The germline V gene encodes CDR1 LGHNT and CDR2 FRNRAP. CDR3 DNA sequence: TGTGCTAGTGGTTTAGGACTAGCACTCGATCAGCCCCAGCATTTT. Encoded protein: CASGLGLALDQPQHF.

J is TRBJ1-1 and V is TRBV27; tentative D call: TRBD1 (6 bases). This CDR3 is built from 16 residues. The ends were cut back, 7 bases at V and 1 base at J, with 19 bases in the middle. Germline CDR1 reads MNHEY; CDR2 reads SMNVEV (reference sequence). CDR3 amino acids: CASTPGGGQTNTEAFF. The CDR3 DNA reads TGTGCCAGCACCCCCGGGGGGGGGCAAACGAACACTGAAGCTTTCTTT.

The V gene is TRBV2, the J gene TRBJ1-2; the D gene is possibly TRBD1 (6 bases). This CDR3 contains 15 residues. Germline V gene data show CDR1 as SNHLY and CDR2 as FYNNEI. V was cut by 10 bases and J by 2 bases, with 20 bases left in between. The CDR3 here is CATSGASWVNYGYTF. In DNA, the CDR3 is TGTGCCACCTCGGGGGCGAGTTGGGTGAACTATGGCTACACCTTC.